This T cell receptor beta chain was identified during a study of T-cell reconstitution after alpha-beta-depleted transplantation in children. Study-wide results and limits: High day-60 TCRbeta diversity in some patients came from surviving recipient T cells and thymic progenitors.

Unique molecular identifiers were incorporated into the prepared TCRbeta library. TCRdb redid the calling of the PCR reads with MiXCR, one entry per CDR3 protein. In the table there are about 260,000 distinct CDR3 sequences, 7.5% to 9.5% of which are singletons. The CDR3 spans 14 residues. Germline V gene sequence: CDR1 SGHDT, CDR2 YYEEEE. Trimming left V 2 bases short and J 3 bases short, with 11 bases between. This clonotype was seen ten or more times. What it binds is unknown. Sequences were derived from PBMCs, mostly from graft donor cells, sampled 180 days after TCRalphabeta/CD19-depleted stem cell transplant. The clonotype originates from a male patient younger than 18 who had a stem cell transplant for acute lymphoblastic leukemia, so the T cells may come from the graft donor. The genes are TRBV5-6 and TRBJ2-5; a weak D match, TRBD2 (6 bases). CDR3: CASSFLRREETQYF. In DNA, the CDR3 is TGTGCCAGCAGCTTTCTTAGGAGGGAAGAGACCCAGTACTTC.